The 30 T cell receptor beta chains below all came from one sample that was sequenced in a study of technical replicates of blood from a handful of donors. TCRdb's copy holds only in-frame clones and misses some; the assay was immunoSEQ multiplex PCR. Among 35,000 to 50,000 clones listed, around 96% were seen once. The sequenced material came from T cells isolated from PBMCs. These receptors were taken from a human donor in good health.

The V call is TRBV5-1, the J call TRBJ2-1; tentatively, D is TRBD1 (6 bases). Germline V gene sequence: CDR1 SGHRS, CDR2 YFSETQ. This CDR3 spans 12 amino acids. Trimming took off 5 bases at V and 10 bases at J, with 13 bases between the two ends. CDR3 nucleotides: TGCGCCAGCAGAATCAGGGGAGCCGAGCAGTTCTTC. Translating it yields CASRIRGAEQFF.

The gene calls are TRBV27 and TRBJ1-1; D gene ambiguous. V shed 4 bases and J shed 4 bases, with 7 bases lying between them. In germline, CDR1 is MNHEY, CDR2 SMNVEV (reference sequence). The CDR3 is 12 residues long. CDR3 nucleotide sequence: TGTGCCAGCAGTTCGCCAGGCACTGAAGCTTTCTTT. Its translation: CASSSPGTEAFF.

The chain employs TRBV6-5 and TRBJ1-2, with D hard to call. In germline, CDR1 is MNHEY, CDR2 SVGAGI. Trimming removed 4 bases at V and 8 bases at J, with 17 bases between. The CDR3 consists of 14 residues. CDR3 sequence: CASSSRRGLLGYTF. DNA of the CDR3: TGTGCCAGCAGTTCGCGACGGGGATTGTTGGGCTACACCTTC.

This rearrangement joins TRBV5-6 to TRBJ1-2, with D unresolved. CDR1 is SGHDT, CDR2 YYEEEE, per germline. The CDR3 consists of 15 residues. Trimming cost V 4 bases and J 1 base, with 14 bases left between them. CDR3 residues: CASSLLSGINYGYTF. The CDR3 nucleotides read TGTGCCAGCAGCCTGCTTTCGGGGATTAACTATGGCTACACCTTC.

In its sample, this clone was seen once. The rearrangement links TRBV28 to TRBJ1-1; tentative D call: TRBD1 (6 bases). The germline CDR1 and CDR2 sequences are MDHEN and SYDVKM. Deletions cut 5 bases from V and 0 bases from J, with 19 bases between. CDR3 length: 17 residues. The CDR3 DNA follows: TGTGCCAGCAGTCGTACCTTGGACAGAAGGGTGAACACTGAAGCTTTCTTT. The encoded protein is CASSRTLDRRVNTEAFF.

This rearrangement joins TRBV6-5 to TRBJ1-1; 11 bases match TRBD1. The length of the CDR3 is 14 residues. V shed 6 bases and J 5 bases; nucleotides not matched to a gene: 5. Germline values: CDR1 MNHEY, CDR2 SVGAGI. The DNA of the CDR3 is TGTGCCAGCAGACCGGACAGGGGGCTGACTGAAGCTTTCTTT. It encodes CASRPDRGLTEAFF.

This chain's CDR3 is CASSRTMVQNQPQHF. The CDR3, as DNA: TGCGCCAGCAGTCGCACGATGGTCCAGAATCAGCCCCAGCATTTT. The chain carries TRBV23-1 and TRBJ1-5; D gene ambiguous. TRBV23-1 is labeled an ORF, and its function is uncertain. The CDR3 totals 15 residues. V lost 4 bases and J lost 4, with 14 bases in between.

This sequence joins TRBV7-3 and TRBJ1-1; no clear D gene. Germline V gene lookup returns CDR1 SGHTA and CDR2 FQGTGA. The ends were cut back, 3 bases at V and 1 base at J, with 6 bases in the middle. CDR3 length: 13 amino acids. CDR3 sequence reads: CASSFNGNTEAFF. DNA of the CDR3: TGTGCCAGCAGCTTTAACGGGAACACTGAAGCTTTCTTT.

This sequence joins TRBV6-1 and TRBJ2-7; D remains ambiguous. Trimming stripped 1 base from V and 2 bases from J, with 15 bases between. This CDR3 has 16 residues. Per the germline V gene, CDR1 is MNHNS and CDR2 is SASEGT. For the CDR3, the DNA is TGTGCCAGCAGTGAAGAATTTTCGGGTCTACCCTACGAGCAGTACTTC. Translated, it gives CASSEEFSGLPYEQYF.

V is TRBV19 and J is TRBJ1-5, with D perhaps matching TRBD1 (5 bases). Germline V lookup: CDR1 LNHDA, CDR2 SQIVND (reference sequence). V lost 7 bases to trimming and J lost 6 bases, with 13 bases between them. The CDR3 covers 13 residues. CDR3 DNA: TGTGCCAGTAAAGGGGTGAATGCTCAGCCCCAGCATTTT. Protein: CASKGVNAQPQHF.

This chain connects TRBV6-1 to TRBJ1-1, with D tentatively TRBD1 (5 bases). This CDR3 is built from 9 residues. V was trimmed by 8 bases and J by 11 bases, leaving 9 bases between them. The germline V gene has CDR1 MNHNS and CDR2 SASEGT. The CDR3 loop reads CASGAGAFF. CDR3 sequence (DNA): TGTGCCAGCGGGGCGGGGGCTTTCTTT.

DNA for the CDR3: TGTGCCAGCAGCTTGGGTTCGTTGTTCGAGCAGTACTTC. It translates to CASSLGSLFEQYF. The rearrangement joins TRBV5-4 to TRBJ2-7; D call uncertain. The CDR3 is 13 amino acids. Per germline, CDR1 SGHNT and CDR2 YYREEE (reference sequence). Trimming cost V 0 bases and J 6 bases, with 10 bases left between them.

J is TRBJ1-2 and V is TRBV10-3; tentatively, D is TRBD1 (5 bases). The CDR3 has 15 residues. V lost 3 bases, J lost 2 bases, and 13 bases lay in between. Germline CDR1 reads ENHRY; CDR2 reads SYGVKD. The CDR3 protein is CAISDSGFGNYGYTF. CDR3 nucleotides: TGTGCCATCAGTGATTCAGGGTTTGGGAACTATGGCTACACCTTC.

The CDR3 nucleotides are TGCGCCAGCAGAATTCGATTTAGCGGGATAGAAGAGACCCAGTACTTC. It codes for CASRIRFSGIEETQYF. The chain carries TRBV5-1 and TRBJ2-5, with 8 nucleotides matching TRBD2. Germline CDR1 reads SGHRS; CDR2 reads YFSETQ. The V and J ends lost 5 bases and 3 bases, in that order; junction bases with no gene match: 12. The CDR3 spans 16 residues.

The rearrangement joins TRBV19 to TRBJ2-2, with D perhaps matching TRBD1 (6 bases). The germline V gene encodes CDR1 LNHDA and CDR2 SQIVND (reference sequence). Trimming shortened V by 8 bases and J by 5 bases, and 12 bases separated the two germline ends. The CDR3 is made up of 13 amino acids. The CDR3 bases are TGTGCCAGTGGGAGACAGGTGACCGGGGAGCTGTTTTTT. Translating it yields CASGRQVTGELFF.

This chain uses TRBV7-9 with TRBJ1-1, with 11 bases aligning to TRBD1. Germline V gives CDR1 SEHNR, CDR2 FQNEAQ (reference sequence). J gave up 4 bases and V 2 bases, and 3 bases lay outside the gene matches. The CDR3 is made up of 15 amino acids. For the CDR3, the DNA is TGTGCCAGCAGCTTATGGACAGGGGGCCTCACTGAAGCTTTCTTT. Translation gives CASSLWTGGLTEAFF.

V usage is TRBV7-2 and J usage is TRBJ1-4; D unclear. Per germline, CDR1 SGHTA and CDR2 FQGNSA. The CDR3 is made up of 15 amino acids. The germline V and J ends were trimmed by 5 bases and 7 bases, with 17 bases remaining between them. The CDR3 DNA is TGTGCCAGCAGCAGTTCGGTCTACCGGGTTGAAAAACTGTTTTTT. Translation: CASSSSVYRVEKLFF.

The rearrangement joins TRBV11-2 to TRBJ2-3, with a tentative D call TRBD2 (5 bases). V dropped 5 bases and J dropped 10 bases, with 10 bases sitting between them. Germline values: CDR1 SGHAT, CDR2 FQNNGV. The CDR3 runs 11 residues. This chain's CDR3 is CASSPSSAQYF. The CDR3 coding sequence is TGTGCCAGCAGCCCTAGTAGCGCGCAGTATTTT.

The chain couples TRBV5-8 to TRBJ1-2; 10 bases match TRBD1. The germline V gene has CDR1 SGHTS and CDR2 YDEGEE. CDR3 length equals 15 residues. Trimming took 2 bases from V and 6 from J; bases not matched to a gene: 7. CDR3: CASSFRDRGGDGYTF. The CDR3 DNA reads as TGTGCCAGCAGCTTCCGGGACAGGGGTGGGGATGGCTACACCTTC. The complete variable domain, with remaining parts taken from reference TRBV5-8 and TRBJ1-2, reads EAGVTQSPTHLIKTRGQQATLRCSPISGHTSVYWYQQALGLGLQFLLWYDEGEERNRGNFPPRFSGRQFPNYSSELNVNALELEDSALYLCASSFRDRGGDGYTFGSGTRLTVV.

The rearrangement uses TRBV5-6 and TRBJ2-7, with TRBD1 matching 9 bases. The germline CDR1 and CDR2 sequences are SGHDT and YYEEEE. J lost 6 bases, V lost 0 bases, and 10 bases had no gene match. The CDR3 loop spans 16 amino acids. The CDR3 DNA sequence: TGTGCCAGCAGCTTGGGATTAGGACAGGGGAATGGCGAGCAGTACTTC. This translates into CASSLGLGQGNGEQYF.

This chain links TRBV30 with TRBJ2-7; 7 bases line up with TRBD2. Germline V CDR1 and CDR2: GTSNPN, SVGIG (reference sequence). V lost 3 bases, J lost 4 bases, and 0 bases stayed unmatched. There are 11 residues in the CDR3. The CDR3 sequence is CAWRGGYEQYF. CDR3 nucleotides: TGTGCCTGGAGGGGGGGGTACGAGCAGTACTTC.

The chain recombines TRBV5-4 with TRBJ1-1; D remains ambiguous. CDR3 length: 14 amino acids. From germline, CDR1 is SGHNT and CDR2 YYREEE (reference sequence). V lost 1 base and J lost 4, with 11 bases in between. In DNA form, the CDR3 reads TGTGCCAGCAGCTTGATCGGGTTTGGCACTGAAGCTTTCTTT. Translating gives CASSLIGFGTEAFF.

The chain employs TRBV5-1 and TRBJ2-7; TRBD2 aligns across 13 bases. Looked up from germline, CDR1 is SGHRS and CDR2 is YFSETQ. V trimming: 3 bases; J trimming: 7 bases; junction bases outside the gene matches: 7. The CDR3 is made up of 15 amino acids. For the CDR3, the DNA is TGCGCCAGCAGCTCCGAACTAGCGGGAGGGGATGAGCAGTACTTC. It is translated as CASSSELAGGDEQYF.

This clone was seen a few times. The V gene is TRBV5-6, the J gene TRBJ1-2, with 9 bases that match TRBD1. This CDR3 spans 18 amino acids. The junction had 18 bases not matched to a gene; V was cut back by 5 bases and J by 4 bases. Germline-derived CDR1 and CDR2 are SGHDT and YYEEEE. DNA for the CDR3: TGTGCCAGCAGACGGAAACCACTACAGGGGGCGCCGGGCTATGGCTACACCTTC. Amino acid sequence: CASRRKPLQGAPGYGYTF. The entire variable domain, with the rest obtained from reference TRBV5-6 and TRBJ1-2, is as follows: DAGVTQSPTHLIKTRGQQVTLRCSPKSGHDTVSWYQQALGQGPQFIFQYYEEEERQRGNFPDRFSGHQFPNYSSELNVNALLLGDSALYLCASRRKPLQGAPGYGYTFGSGTRLTVV.

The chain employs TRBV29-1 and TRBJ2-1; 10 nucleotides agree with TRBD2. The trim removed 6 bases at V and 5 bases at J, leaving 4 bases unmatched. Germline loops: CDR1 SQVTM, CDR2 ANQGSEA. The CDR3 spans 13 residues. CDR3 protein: CSVPGLADNEQFF. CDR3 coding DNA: TGCAGCGTGCCCGGACTAGCGGACAATGAGCAGTTCTTC.

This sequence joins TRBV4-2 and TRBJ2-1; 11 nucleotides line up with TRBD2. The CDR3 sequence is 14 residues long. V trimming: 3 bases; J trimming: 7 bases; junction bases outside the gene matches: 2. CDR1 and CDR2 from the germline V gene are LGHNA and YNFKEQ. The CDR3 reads CASSQRTSGNEQFF. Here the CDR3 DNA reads TGTGCCAGCAGCCAGAGGACTAGCGGGAATGAGCAGTTCTTC.

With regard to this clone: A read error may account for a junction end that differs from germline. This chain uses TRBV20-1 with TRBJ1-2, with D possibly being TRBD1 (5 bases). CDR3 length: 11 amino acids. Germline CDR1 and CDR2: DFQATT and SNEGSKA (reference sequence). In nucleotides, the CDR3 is TGCAGTGCTCCTGATCGCCCCGGGGGTCTCTTC. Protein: CSAPDRPGGLF.

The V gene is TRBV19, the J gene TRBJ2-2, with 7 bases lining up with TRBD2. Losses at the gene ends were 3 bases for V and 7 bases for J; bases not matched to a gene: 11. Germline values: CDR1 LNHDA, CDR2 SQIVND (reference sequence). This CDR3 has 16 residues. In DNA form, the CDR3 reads TGTGCCAGTAGTATGGTGGGCGCAGGGAGGGGCGGGGAGCTGTTTTTT. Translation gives CASSMVGAGRGGELFF.

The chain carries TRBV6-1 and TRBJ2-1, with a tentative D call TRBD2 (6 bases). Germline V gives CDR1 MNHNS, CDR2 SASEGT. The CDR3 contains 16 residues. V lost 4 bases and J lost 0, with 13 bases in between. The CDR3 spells CASSGLSGSSYNEQFF. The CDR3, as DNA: TGTGCCAGCAGTGGACTTAGCGGTAGCTCCTACAATGAGCAGTTCTTC.

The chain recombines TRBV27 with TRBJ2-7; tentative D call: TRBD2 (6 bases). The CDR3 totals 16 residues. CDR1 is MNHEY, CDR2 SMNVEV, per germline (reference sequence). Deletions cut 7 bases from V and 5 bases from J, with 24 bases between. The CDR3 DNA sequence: TGTGCCAGCACCCCAACGACTAGGCCCTTAATGGACGAGCAGTACTTC. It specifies CASTPTTRPLMDEQYF.